Listed here are 3 T cell receptor beta chains from one sample, sequenced in a study of early T cells in non-severe SARS-CoV-2 infection. TCRdb passed the 5' RACE reads through MiXCR, listing each CDR3 protein once. Of around 93,000 distinct CDR3 sequences in the sample, approximately 12% were seen once. Sequencing used whole blood, obtained at baseline. These receptor sequences come from an adult who was a healthcare worker with PCR-confirmed SARS-CoV-2 infection or an uninfected control (not recorded which).

This clonotype was seen repeatedly, ten times or more. V usage is TRBV6-1 and J usage is TRBJ1-1; D is unresolved. Germline V gene data show CDR1 as MNHNS and CDR2 as SASEGT. The V end lost 3 bases, the J end lost 3 bases, and 5 bases lay between the germline ends. This CDR3 is built from 12 residues. The CDR3 loop reads CASSDGDTEAFF. CDR3 nucleotides: TGTGCCAGCAGTGATGGGGACACTGAAGCTTTCTTT.

This clonotype appeared a few times. The chain joins TRBV18 to TRBJ1-5, with unresolved D. There are 12 residues in the CDR3. The V end lost 3 bases, the J end lost 1 base, and 1 base lay between the germline ends. Germline lookup yields CDR1 KGHSH and CDR2 LQKENI. CDR3 bases: TGTGCCAGCTCACCCAGCAATCAGCCCCAGCATTTT. As protein: CASSPSNQPQHF. The variable domain in full, with the rest retrieved from reference TRBV18 and TRBJ1-5, is NAGVMQNPRHLVRRRGQEARLRCSPMKGHSHVYWYRQLPEEGLKFMVYLQKENIIDESGMPKERFSAEFPKEGPSILRIQQVVRGDSAAYFCASSPSNQPQHFGDGTRLSIL.

J is TRBJ1-5 and V is TRBV9; 10 bases agree with TRBD1. The CDR3 covers 14 residues. Germline-derived CDR1 and CDR2 are SGDLS and YYNGEE. Trimming at V came to 4 bases and at J to 6 bases, leaving 4 bases not matched to a gene. CDR3 nucleotide sequence: TGTGCCAGCAGCACCGGGACAGGGGCTCAGCCCCAGCATTTT. Translating it yields CASSTGTGAQPQHF.